The 9 T cell receptor beta chains in this list originate from one sample, sequenced in a study of cytomegalovirus exposure and HLA in healthy donors. PCR used 60 Vbeta primers and 13 Jbeta primers. Profiled with immunoSEQ multiplex PCR; TCRdb holds only in-frame clones, not every one. The sample has fewer than 100,000 clones, 60% to 80% seen once. The sequenced sample was PBMCs. The receptor source for this set is a man between 40 and 49 years old in good health and CMV-seronegative.

The chain combines TRBV7-9 with TRBJ1-5; D gene ambiguous. Germline loops: CDR1 SEHNR, CDR2 FQNEAQ (reference sequence). The CDR3 loop spans 14 amino acids. Trimming took 6 bases from V and 3 from J, leaving 12 bases between them. Here the CDR3 reads CASRGEGANQPQHF. CDR3 DNA sequence: TGTGCCAGCAGAGGAGAGGGTGCCAATCAGCCCCAGCATTTT.

The genes are TRBV7-3 and TRBJ2-1; TRBD1 matches at 8 bases. There are 13 residues in the CDR3. Germline trimming cut 3 bases from V and 8 bases from J; bases unmatched to any gene: 3. Germline lookup yields CDR1 SGHTA and CDR2 FQGTGA. CDR3 in DNA: TGTGCCAGCAGCTTGGGACAGGCCGATGAGCAGTTCTTC. Amino acid sequence: CASSLGQADEQFF.

This clone has just a few counts. This chain links TRBV7-6 with TRBJ1-1, with D possibly being TRBD1 (6 bases). The CDR3 extends over 14 amino acids. Germline V CDR1 and CDR2: SGHVS, FNYEAQ. Between the trimmed V and J ends, which lost 6 bases and 4 bases, there was a span of 15 bases. In DNA, the CDR3 is TGTGCCAGCAGTCCCTGGGGGGGCGGCACTGAAGCTTTCTTT. Translation: CASSPWGGGTEAFF.

V and J are TRBV19 and TRBJ2-6; 9 nucleotides align to TRBD2. Unmatched junction bases numbered 12, after V lost 5 bases and J lost 1 base. The germline gives CDR1 LNHDA, CDR2 SQIVND (reference sequence). CDR3 length: 19 amino acids. The CDR3 sequence is CASSASRGGSPSGANVLTF. CDR3 DNA: TGTGCCAGTAGTGCTTCGCGGGGGGGCAGTCCTTCTGGGGCCAACGTCCTGACTTTC.

The chain employs TRBV6-4 and TRBJ2-2; D perhaps matches TRBD1 (6 bases). This CDR3 comprises 13 residues. V gave up 3 bases and J gave up 8 bases, with 10 bases separating them. The germline V gene has CDR1 MRHNA and CDR2 SNTAGT. The CDR3 is CASSDRRGGELFF. The CDR3 nucleotides are TGTGCCAGCAGTGATCGCAGGGGAGGGGAGCTGTTTTTT.

The V call is TRBV7-9, the J call TRBJ2-5; D might be TRBD1 (6 bases). Between the trimmed V and J ends, which lost 4 bases and 3 bases, there was a span of 18 bases. The CDR3 runs 16 residues. Germline V gives CDR1 SEHNR, CDR2 FQNEAQ (reference sequence). The CDR3 reads CASSWRSDSPEETQYF. For the CDR3, the DNA is TGTGCCAGCAGCTGGCGCTCGGACAGCCCTGAAGAGACCCAGTACTTC.

V is TRBV19 and J is TRBJ1-1; D may be TRBD1 (5 bases). Trimming stripped 3 bases from V and 1 base from J, with 9 bases between. Germline V gene sequence: CDR1 LNHDA, CDR2 SQIVND (reference sequence). This CDR3 contains 14 residues. CDR3 in amino acids: CASSIAGSNTEAFF. As DNA, the CDR3 is TGTGCCAGTAGTATCGCAGGGTCGAACACTGAAGCTTTCTTT.

The chain is built from TRBV2 and TRBJ1-1; 7 positions match TRBD1. This CDR3 is built from 13 residues. CDR1 and CDR2 from the germline V gene are SNHLY and FYNNEI. V shed 9 bases and J 4 bases; nucleotides not matched to a gene: 8. The DNA of the CDR3 is TGTGCCAGTCGTCAGTCAGGGGGCACTGAAGCTTTCTTT. The encoded protein is CASRQSGGTEAFF.

This clone was seen a few times. The CDR3 is CASRTRGGTEAFF. The CDR3 bases are TGCGCCAGCCGAACTCGGGGTGGCACTGAAGCTTTCTTT. The rearrangement uses TRBV5-1 and TRBJ1-1; D gene uncertain. Germline lookup yields CDR1 SGHRS and CDR2 YFSETQ. This CDR3 is built from 13 residues. Trimming removed 7 bases from V and 4 bases from J, with 14 bases in between.